These 9 T cell receptor beta chains originate from one sample sequenced in a study of molecular identifiers for immune sequencing clone quantification. TCRdb fed the PCR reads into MiXCR, producing one record per CDR3 protein. The sample has over 600,000 distinct CDR3 sequences, roughly 21% seen once. The sample taken for sequencing was naive CD8+ T cells from blood, with Jurkat cell RNA spiked in. Subset here: FACS-sorted CD8+CD4-CCR7+CD45RA+ naive T cells. The receptors originated from a human donor in good health. Some libraries in this study had Jurkat cell RNA spiked in.

The chain joins TRBV7-6 to TRBJ2-2; no reliable D call. Trimming pared 8 bases from V and 0 bases from J, leaving 16 bases between. CDR3 length: 16 amino acids. Germline lookup yields CDR1 SGHVS and CDR2 FNYEAQ. In nucleotides, the CDR3 is TGTGCCAGCGGATCCGATAAGGGTCCGAACACCGGGGAGCTGTTTTTT. This encodes CASGSDKGPNTGELFF. The whole variable domain, filled in from reference TRBV7-6 and TRBJ2-2, reads GAGVSQSPRYKVTKRGQDVALRCDPISGHVSLYWYRQALGQGPEFLTYFNYEAQQDKSGLPNDRFSAERPEGSISTLTIQRTEQRDSAMYRCASGSDKGPNTGELFFGEGSRLTVL.

This chain uses TRBV9 with TRBJ2-3; D possibly matches TRBD1 or TRBD2 (5 bases each). Trimming pared 7 bases from V and 0 bases from J, leaving 21 bases between. Germline V gives CDR1 SGDLS, CDR2 YYNGEE. The CDR3 loop spans 17 amino acids. CDR3 amino acids: CASDSPRGAASTDTQYF. CDR3 sequence (DNA): TGTGCCAGCGACTCCCCCCGAGGGGCCGCTAGCACAGATACGCAGTATTTT.

Comment on this clonotype: The junction shows a germline mismatch at one end, possibly a read error. V is TRBV12-3 or TRBV12-4 and J is TRBJ2-7; D ambiguous. The CDR3 is made up of 12 amino acids. For the CDR3, the DNA is TGTGCCAGCAGTTTATCCCCCTACGAGCAGTGCTTC. Translating gives CASSLSPYEQCF.

This CDR3 is CASSYGTGEREQYF. DNA for the CDR3: TGTGCCAGCAGCTACGGGACAGGGGAACGCGAGCAGTACTTC. The chain joins TRBV5-4 to TRBJ2-7; 10 bases fit TRBD1. V trimming: 3 bases; J trimming: 6 bases; junction bases outside the gene matches: 6. The CDR3 consists of 14 residues. Germline CDR1 reads SGHNT; CDR2 reads YYREEE (reference sequence).

About this clonotype itself: A much larger clonotype is one base distant, so this may be a read error. Given the absence of the conserved phenylalanine or tryptophan at the CDR3 end, a read error is likely. It is unclear where the CDR3 begins or ends on the DNA, so no DNA is shown, and the CDR3 is as TCRdb lists it. The rearrangement joins TRBV21-1 to TRBJ1-2; the table's D call, TRBD1, has no DNA check behind it. TRBV21-1 is noted as a pseudogene. 17 amino acids form the CDR3, both terminal residues included. Here the CDR3 reads CASSIRGKGGDDYGYTL.

Worth noting for this clonotype: The CDR3 end shows no conserved phenylalanine or tryptophan, and so a read error is likely. The chain couples TRBV2 to TRBJ2-7; 7 nucleotides line up with TRBD1. This CDR3 has 15 residues. Germline CDR1 is SNHLY and CDR2 is FYNNEI. The trim removed 1 base at V and 4 bases at J, leaving 7 bases unmatched. CDR3 DNA sequence: TGTGCCAGCAGTGAAGGGGCAGGGGGTTGGTACGAGCAGTACCTC. This codes for CASSEGAGGWYEQYL.

The V gene is TRBV6-1, the J gene TRBJ2-1; D unclear. The ends were cut back, 2 bases at V and 6 bases at J, with 17 bases in the middle. This CDR3 spans 16 amino acids. Germline lookup yields CDR1 MNHNS and CDR2 SASEGT. The DNA of the CDR3 is TGTGCCAGCAGTGAAAAAAGATCTTCACGCCTCAATGAGCAGTTCTTC. Its translation: CASSEKRSSRLNEQFF.

As regards this clonotype: The conserved phenylalanine or tryptophan is not found at the CDR3 terminus, so this likely reflects a read error. The chain links TRBV12-3 or TRBV12-4 to TRBJ2-2; D is perhaps TRBD1 (6 bases). The CDR3 consists of 17 residues. The V gene lost 6 bases and the J gene lost 1 base, with 18 bases spanning the gap. This CDR3 reads CASSHQGGVLNTGELFL. The CDR3 nucleotides read TGTGCCAGCAGCCACCAAGGGGGAGTCCTGAACACCGGGGAGCTGTTTCTT.

This clonotype appeared many times. The chain links TRBV4-1 to TRBJ2-5; D unclear. Germline CDR1 and CDR2: MGHRA and YSYEKL. This CDR3 region has 14 residues. V was clipped by 0 bases and J by 5 bases, with 10 bases between them. CDR3 amino acids: CASSQEATPETQYF. Written as DNA, the CDR3 is TGCGCCAGCAGCCAAGAAGCTACGCCGGAGACCCAGTACTTC.